This paragraph covers one TCR beta chain sequence. Antigen unknown. This sample is drawn from a study of T cells after yellow fever vaccination. Trimming took 2 bases from V and 0 from J, leaving 4 bases between them. This CDR3 comprises 14 residues. Germline V gives CDR1 MNHEY, CDR2 SVGAGI. Study findings and constraints: Overlap between CD4 and CD8 compartments was detected for a small share of clonotypes.

The TCR cDNA carried a universal primer site and UMIs from 5'RACE template switching. TCRdb used MiXCR to reprocess the 5' RACE reads, holding one entry per CDR3 protein. The sample shows a few hundred thousand distinct CDR3 sequences, 6.8% of them seen only once. This receptor was obtained from a man aged 18 to 35 who received the YFV17D yellow fever vaccine. This sequence joins TRBV6-5 and TRBJ1-4, with D uncertain. Material: PBMCs, obtained about 41 days after the first yellow fever vaccination. The CDR3 loop reads CASSYLATNEKLFF. The CDR3 DNA follows: TGTGCCAGCAGTTACCTTGCAACTAATGAAAAACTGTTTTTT.